The 29 T cell receptor beta chains below all came from one sample that was sequenced in a study of patients and donors after allogeneic stem cell transplantation. TCRdb fed the RT-PCR reads into MiXCR, producing one record per CDR3 protein. Of roughly 880,000 distinct CDR3 sequences in the sample, 15% to 20% were seen once. The sequenced material came from blood, either unsorted or a sorted T cell fraction (not recorded which). The origin of the receptors is a human donor who was either an allogeneic HSCT recipient or a stem cell or donor lymphocyte infusion donor (not recorded which). It is not recorded whose cells these are; they may come from a transplant donor.

This clonotype was picked up one time. V usage is TRBV5-1 and J usage is TRBJ2-7; 7 nucleotides line up with TRBD2. Losses at the gene ends were 0 bases for V and 7 bases for J; bases not matched to a gene: 7. The CDR3 loop spans 14 amino acids. The germline V gene has CDR1 SGHRS and CDR2 YFSETQ. CDR3 amino acids: CASSLASGAWEQYF. The CDR3 nucleotides read TGCGCCAGCAGCTTGGCCAGCGGGGCTTGGGAGCAGTACTTC.

The table lists this clonotype with a few counts. The chain links TRBV14 to TRBJ2-7; D is uncertain. Trimming shortened V by 3 bases and J by 3 bases, and 12 bases separated the two germline ends. The CDR3 covers 14 residues. In germline, CDR1 is SGHDN, CDR2 FVKESK. CDR3 protein: CASSHVENVYEQYF. Written as DNA, the CDR3 is TGTGCCAGCAGCCATGTGGAGAATGTCTACGAGCAGTACTTC.

The genes are TRBV5-8 and TRBJ1-1; possible D gene TRBD1, 6 bases. CDR3 size: 14 residues. CDR1 is SGHTS, CDR2 YDEGEE, per germline. Between the trimmed V and J ends, which lost 9 bases and 3 bases, there was a span of 18 bases. CDR3 DNA: TGTGCCACCCTGGGGGGGGGCCTCCACACTGAAGCTTTCTTT. This codes for CATLGGGLHTEAFF. Variable domain in full (rest from reference TRBV5-8 and TRBJ1-1): EAGVTQSPTHLIKTRGQQATLRCSPISGHTSVYWYQQALGLGLQFLLWYDEGEERNRGNFPPRFSGRQFPNYSSELNVNALELEDSALYLCATLGGGLHTEAFFGQGTRLTVV.

The chain uses TRBV19 and TRBJ2-5, with 7 bases fitting TRBD1. The length of the CDR3 is 15 residues. The ends lost 6 bases at V and 3 bases at J; junction bases unmatched: 10. From germline, CDR1 is LNHDA and CDR2 SQIVND (reference sequence). In DNA, the CDR3 is TGTGCCAGTAGCAACTCGGGACAGAGGAAAGAGACCCAGTACTTC. It encodes CASSNSGQRKETQYF.

The CDR3 DNA is TGTGCCAGCAGCCCGGGACTAGCGGGAGGCAAAGCCAAAAACATTCAGTACTTC. This encodes CASSPGLAGGKAKNIQYF. This chain links TRBV5-5 with TRBJ2-4, with TRBD2 identical over 15 bases. Germline V CDR1 and CDR2: SGHKS, YYEKEE (reference sequence). There are 18 residues in the CDR3. Trimming at V came to 4 bases and at J to 0 bases, leaving 5 bases not matched to a gene.

The chain recombines TRBV5-6 with TRBJ2-5; D gene unclear. Germline V lookup: CDR1 SGHDT, CDR2 YYEEEE. V dropped 5 bases and J dropped 7 bases, with 15 bases sitting between them. CDR3 length: 13 amino acids. As DNA, the CDR3 is TGTGCCAGCAGTTCTCCCTCCGGTGGGACCCAGTACTTC. This codes for CASSSPSGGTQYF.

The rearrangement links TRBV6-5 to TRBJ1-2, with 8 bases fitting TRBD1. Trimming removed 2 bases from V and 8 bases from J; junction bases left unmatched: 10. The V gene's germline CDR1 is MNHEY and CDR2 SVGAGI. CDR3 length: 15 residues. The CDR3 sequence: CASSYGGQGAWGYTF. The CDR3 DNA reads as TGTGCCAGCAGTTACGGGGGGCAGGGGGCGTGGGGCTACACCTTC.

The chain uses TRBV20-1 and TRBJ2-7, with 7 bases lining up with TRBD1. V shed 6 bases and J 2 bases; nucleotides not matched to a gene: 10. CDR3 length equals 14 residues. Germline V gene data show CDR1 as DFQATT and CDR2 as SNEGSKA (reference sequence). The CDR3 nucleotides read TGCAGTGCCGCCAACAGGGGTCAGACCTACGAGCAGTACTTC. Residues: CSAANRGQTYEQYF.

This clonotype occurred a few times. This chain connects TRBV20-1 to TRBJ2-3; D may be TRBD2 (6 bases). Germline CDR1 DFQATT, CDR2 SNEGSKA (reference sequence). This CDR3 is 17 amino acids long. V dropped 6 bases and J dropped 0 bases, with 22 bases sitting between them. CDR3 nucleotides: TGCAGTGCCCCTCGGATAGAGGCGGGACCTAGCACAGATACGCAGTATTTT. Its protein product is CSAPRIEAGPSTDTQYF.

This clonotype was picked up a small number of times. The rearrangement links TRBV5-1 to TRBJ2-3, with 13 positions matching TRBD2. CDR3 length equals 17 residues. With 3 bases clipped from V and 4 bases from J, the junction kept 8 bases outside the gene matches. The germline CDR1 and CDR2 sequences are SGHRS and YFSETQ. Here the CDR3 DNA reads TGCGCCAGCAGCTCAGGCACACTAGCGGGGGGGCCAGATACGCAGTATTTT. This translates into CASSSGTLAGGPDTQYF.

This clonotype was detected a few times. The genes are TRBV4-3 and TRBJ2-5, with a tentative D call TRBD2 (5 bases). CDR1 LGHNA and CDR2 YSLEER come from the germline V gene. V was pared by 1 base and J by 4 bases, with 13 bases between. CDR3 length: 15 amino acids. CDR3 nucleotides: TGCGCCAGCAGCCAAGGGACTCACAAATCAGAGACCCAGTACTTC. As protein: CASSQGTHKSETQYF.

This clonotype has a handful of counts. The chain links TRBV20-1 to TRBJ2-1; 8 positions agree with TRBD2. The V gene end was trimmed by 3 bases and the J gene end by 6 bases; junction bases not matched to a gene: 10. CDR1 and CDR2 (germline): DFQATT, SNEGSKA (reference sequence). This CDR3 spans 15 amino acids. The CDR3 DNA reads as TGCAGTGCTAGCGGGCGGGAGGTTCCTCTCAATGAGCAGTTCTTC. Its protein product is CSASGREVPLNEQFF.

This chain joins TRBV10-3 and TRBJ2-5; 9 bases fit TRBD2. The CDR3 totals 14 residues. The germline CDR1 and CDR2 sequences are ENHRY and SYGVKD. V lost 9 bases and J lost 5; bases outside the gene matches: 10. The CDR3 DNA follows: TGTGCCATAGCGGGGGGCCGATCCGGCGAGACCCAGTACTTC. Translating gives CAIAGGRSGETQYF.

V is TRBV20-1 and J is TRBJ2-5, with 12 bases aligning to TRBD2. The CDR3 consists of 17 residues. Germline values: CDR1 DFQATT, CDR2 SNEGSKA (reference sequence). Losses at the gene ends were 6 bases for V and 4 bases for J; bases not matched to a gene: 15. In DNA form, the CDR3 reads TGCAGTGCCCCGGTGGGGACTAGCGGGCTACCGGCAGAGACCCAGTACTTC. Translating gives CSAPVGTSGLPAETQYF.

The rearrangement uses TRBV27 and TRBJ1-4; D may be TRBD1 (5 bases). Germline CDR1 MNHEY, CDR2 SMNVEV (reference sequence). Trimming stripped 2 bases from V and 8 bases from J, with 9 bases between. The CDR3 contains 13 residues. Here the CDR3 reads CASSLQGKEKLFF. DNA for the CDR3: TGTGCCAGCAGTTTACAGGGAAAGGAAAAACTGTTTTTT.

This clonotype has a handful of counts. The V and J genes are TRBV6-1 and TRBJ2-4, with 8 bases lining up with TRBD2. V was clipped by 7 bases and J by 0 bases; unmatched bases: 5. The CDR3 contains 15 residues. Germline V gives CDR1 MNHNS, CDR2 SASEGT. The CDR3 reads CASTPRGGAKNIQYF. In nucleotides, the CDR3 is TGTGCCAGCACCCCACGGGGGGGAGCCAAAAACATTCAGTACTTC.

This rearrangement joins TRBV20-1 to TRBJ2-7; 9 bases line up with TRBD2. The junction had 13 bases not matched to a gene; V was cut back by 3 bases and J by 7 bases. The CDR3 sequence is 15 residues long. Germline values: CDR1 DFQATT, CDR2 SNEGSKA (reference sequence). CDR3 amino acids: CSASEPGLARGEQYF. The CDR3 DNA sequence: TGCAGTGCTAGTGAACCGGGACTAGCTCGTGGAGAGCAGTACTTC.

V usage is TRBV30 and J usage is TRBJ2-5; no clear D gene. Germline lookup yields CDR1 GTSNPN and CDR2 SVGIG (reference sequence). The CDR3 contains 15 residues. The V end was cut by 2 bases, the J end by 1 base, with 14 bases between. In nucleotides, the CDR3 is TGTGCCTGGAGTCCCTCTTTCTTCCTCCAAGAGACCCAGTACTTC. This gives the protein CAWSPSFFLQETQYF.

Only a few counts were recorded for this clonotype. This sequence joins TRBV20-1 and TRBJ2-1; TRBD2 matches 9 bases. Germline V gene sequence: CDR1 DFQATT, CDR2 SNEGSKA (reference sequence). The CDR3 runs 13 residues. J lost 9 bases, V lost 3 bases, and 6 bases had no gene match. The chain's CDR3 is CSASRREGTEQFF. CDR3 nucleotides: TGCAGTGCTAGTAGGCGGGAGGGGACTGAGCAGTTCTTC.

This clonotype occurred a few times. V is TRBV20-1 and J is TRBJ1-2; 11 bases match TRBD1. CDR3 length equals 13 residues. Germline CDR1 is DFQATT and CDR2 is SNEGSKA (reference sequence). V shed 5 bases, J shed 8 bases, and the junction held 7 bases outside the gene matches. The CDR3 DNA is TGCAGTGCTTGGACAGGGGGCGAGGGGGGCTACACCTTC. Residues: CSAWTGGEGGYTF.

In its sample, this clonotype was seen many times. The rearrangement joins TRBV20-1 to TRBJ2-7; no clear D. V was pared by 8 bases and J by 7 bases, with 9 bases between. Looked up from germline, CDR1 is DFQATT and CDR2 is SNEGSKA (reference sequence). The CDR3 has 9 amino acids. The CDR3 DNA sequence: TGCAGTTCCTCCCCGGAGCAGTACTTC. Its protein is CSSSPEQYF.

In its sample, this clonotype was seen a few times. The genes are TRBV10-3 and TRBJ1-1; 7 bases fit TRBD1. Germline assignment: CDR1 ENHRY and CDR2 SYGVKD. The CDR3 is 14 residues long. The trim removed 4 bases at V and 5 bases at J, leaving 7 bases unmatched. The CDR3 sequence: CAISGGGPRTEAFF. Written as DNA, the CDR3 is TGTGCCATCAGTGGAGGGGGCCCTAGGACTGAAGCTTTCTTT.

The J gene is TRBJ1-1, the V gene TRBV15; D gene unclear. V lost 3 bases and J lost 5, with 13 bases in between. CDR3 size: 14 residues. Looked up from germline, CDR1 is LNHNV and CDR2 is YYDKDF (reference sequence). CDR3 sequence: CATSRDWGVTEAFF. The CDR3 nucleotides are TGTGCCACCAGCAGGGACTGGGGTGTGACTGAAGCTTTCTTT. Full variable domain (outside the CDR3, taken from reference TRBV15 and TRBJ1-1): DAMVIQNPRYQVTQFGKPVTLSCSQTLNHNVMYWYQQKSSQAPKLLFHYYDKDFNNEADTPDNFQSRRPNTSFCFLDIRSPGLGDTAMYLCATSRDWGVTEAFFGQGTRLTVV.

The table lists this clonotype with a few counts. The chain uses TRBV25-1 and TRBJ2-3; possible D gene TRBD2, 5 bases. Trimming stripped 4 bases from V and 0 bases from J, with 14 bases between. The CDR3 totals 16 residues. In germline, CDR1 is MGHDK, CDR2 SYGVNS. The CDR3 bases are TGTGCCAGCAGTGCCTCGGGCGGGCCTAGCACAGATACGCAGTATTTT. It encodes CASSASGGPSTDTQYF. The complete variable domain, with remaining parts taken from reference TRBV25-1 and TRBJ2-3, reads EADIYQTPRYLVIGTGKKITLECSQTMGHDKMYWYQQDPGMELHLIHYSYGVNSTEKGDLSSESTVSRIRTEHFPLTLESARPSHTSQYLCASSASGGPSTDTQYFGPGTRLTVL.

This clonotype has a handful of counts. The chain carries TRBV6-1 and TRBJ2-7; D might be TRBD1 (6 bases). From germline, CDR1 is MNHNS and CDR2 SASEGT. V was clipped by 7 bases and J by 5 bases, with 21 bases between them. This CDR3 is built from 15 residues. CDR3 protein: CASITARAGAHEQYF. CDR3 coding DNA: TGTGCCAGCATTACGGCCAGGGCAGGGGCACACGAGCAGTACTTC.

The V call is TRBV25-1, the J call TRBJ2-3, with 7 bases matching TRBD2. The CDR3 totals 16 residues. Trimming at V came to 3 bases and at J to 2 bases, leaving 8 bases not matched to a gene. Germline loops: CDR1 MGHDK, CDR2 SYGVNS. The CDR3, as DNA: TGTGCCAGCAGTGAGAGGCTAGCGGCGAACACAGATACGCAGTATTTT. Its translation: CASSERLAANTDTQYF.

The chain joins TRBV5-1 to TRBJ2-1; D gene unclear. The V gene lost 2 bases and the J gene lost 4 bases, with 7 bases spanning the gap. This CDR3 comprises 13 residues. Germline V gene sequence: CDR1 SGHRS, CDR2 YFSETQ. This CDR3 is CASSFDVYNEQFF. The DNA of the CDR3 is TGCGCCAGCAGCTTCGACGTATACAATGAGCAGTTCTTC.

This clonotype was recorded many times. The chain has TRBV6-2 or TRBV6-3 and TRBJ1-1, with D possibly being TRBD1 (5 bases). Trimming cost V 8 bases and J 5 bases, with 12 bases left between them. The germline V gene has CDR1 MNHEY and CDR2 SVGEGT. The CDR3 has 12 residues. The chain's CDR3 is CASSAGRTEAFF. In DNA form, the CDR3 reads TGTGCCAGCTCCGCAGGGAGAACTGAAGCTTTCTTT.

This clonotype appeared a few times. The chain employs TRBV28 and TRBJ2-7; TRBD2 matches at 7 bases. With V trimmed by 3 bases and J by 6 bases, 8 bases remained unmatched. The germline CDR1 and CDR2 sequences are MDHEN and SYDVKM. This CDR3 is built from 14 residues. The CDR3 here is CASSLGGELVEQYF. CDR3 in DNA: TGTGCCAGCAGTTTGGGGGGGGAGCTAGTCGAGCAGTACTTC.